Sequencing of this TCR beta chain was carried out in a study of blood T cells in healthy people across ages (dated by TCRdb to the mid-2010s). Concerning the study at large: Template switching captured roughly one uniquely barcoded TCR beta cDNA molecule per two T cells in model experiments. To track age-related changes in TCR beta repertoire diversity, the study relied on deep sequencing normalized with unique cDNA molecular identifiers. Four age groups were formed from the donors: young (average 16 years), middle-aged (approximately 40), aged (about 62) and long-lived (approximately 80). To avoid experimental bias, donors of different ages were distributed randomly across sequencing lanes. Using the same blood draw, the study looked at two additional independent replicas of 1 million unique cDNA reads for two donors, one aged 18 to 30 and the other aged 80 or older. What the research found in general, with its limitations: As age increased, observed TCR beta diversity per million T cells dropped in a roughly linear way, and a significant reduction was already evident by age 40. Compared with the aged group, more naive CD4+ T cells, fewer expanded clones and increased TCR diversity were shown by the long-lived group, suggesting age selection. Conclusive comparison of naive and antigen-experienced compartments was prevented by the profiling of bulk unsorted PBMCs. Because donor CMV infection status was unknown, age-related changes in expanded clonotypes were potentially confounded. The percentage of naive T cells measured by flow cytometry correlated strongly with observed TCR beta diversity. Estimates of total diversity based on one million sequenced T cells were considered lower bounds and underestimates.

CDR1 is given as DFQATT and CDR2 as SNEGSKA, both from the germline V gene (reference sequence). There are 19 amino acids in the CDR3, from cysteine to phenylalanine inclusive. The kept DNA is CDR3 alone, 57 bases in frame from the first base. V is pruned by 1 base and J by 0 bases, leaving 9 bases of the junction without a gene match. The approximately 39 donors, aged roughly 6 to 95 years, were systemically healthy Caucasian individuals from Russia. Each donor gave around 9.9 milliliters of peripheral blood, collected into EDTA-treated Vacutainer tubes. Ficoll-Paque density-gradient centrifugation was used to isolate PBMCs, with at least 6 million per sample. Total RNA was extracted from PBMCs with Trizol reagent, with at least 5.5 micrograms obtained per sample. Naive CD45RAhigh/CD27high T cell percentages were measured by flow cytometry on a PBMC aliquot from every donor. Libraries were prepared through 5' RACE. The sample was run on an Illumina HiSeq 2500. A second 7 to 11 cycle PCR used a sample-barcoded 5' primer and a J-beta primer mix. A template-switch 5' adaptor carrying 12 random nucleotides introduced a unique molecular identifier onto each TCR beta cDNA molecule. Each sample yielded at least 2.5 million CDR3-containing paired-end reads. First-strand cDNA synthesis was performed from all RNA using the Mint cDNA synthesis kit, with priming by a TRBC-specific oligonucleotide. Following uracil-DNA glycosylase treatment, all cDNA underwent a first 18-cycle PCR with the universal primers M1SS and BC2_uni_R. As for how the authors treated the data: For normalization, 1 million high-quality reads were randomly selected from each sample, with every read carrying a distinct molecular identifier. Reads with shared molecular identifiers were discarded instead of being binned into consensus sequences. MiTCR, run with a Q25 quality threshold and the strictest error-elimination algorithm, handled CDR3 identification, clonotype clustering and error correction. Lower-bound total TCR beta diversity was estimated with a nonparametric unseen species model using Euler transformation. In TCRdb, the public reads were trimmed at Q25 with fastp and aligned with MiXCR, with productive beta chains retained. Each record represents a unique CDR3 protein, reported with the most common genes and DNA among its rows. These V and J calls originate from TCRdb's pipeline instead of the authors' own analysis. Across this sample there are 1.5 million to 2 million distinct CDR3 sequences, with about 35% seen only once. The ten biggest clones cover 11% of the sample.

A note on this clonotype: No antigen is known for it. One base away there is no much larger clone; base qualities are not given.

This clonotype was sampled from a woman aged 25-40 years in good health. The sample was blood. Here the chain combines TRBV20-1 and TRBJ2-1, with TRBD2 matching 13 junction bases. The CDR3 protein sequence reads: CSARGGTSGNSGSYNEQFF. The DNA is TGCAGTGCTAGAGGGGGGACTAGCGGGAATTCGGGCTCCTACAATGAGCAGTTCTTC.